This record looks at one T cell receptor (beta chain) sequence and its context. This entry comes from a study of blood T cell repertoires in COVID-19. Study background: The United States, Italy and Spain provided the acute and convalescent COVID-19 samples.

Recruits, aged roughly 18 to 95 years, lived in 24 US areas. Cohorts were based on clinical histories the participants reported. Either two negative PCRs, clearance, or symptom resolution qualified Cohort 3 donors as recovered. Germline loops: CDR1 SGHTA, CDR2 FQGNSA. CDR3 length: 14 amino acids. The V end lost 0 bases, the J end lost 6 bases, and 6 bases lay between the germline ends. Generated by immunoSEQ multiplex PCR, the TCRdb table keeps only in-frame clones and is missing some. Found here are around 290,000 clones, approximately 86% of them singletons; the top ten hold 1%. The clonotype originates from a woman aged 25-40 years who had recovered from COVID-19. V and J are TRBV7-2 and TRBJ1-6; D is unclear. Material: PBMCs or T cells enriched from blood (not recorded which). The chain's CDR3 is CASSLARPNSPLHF. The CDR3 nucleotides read TGTGCCAGCAGCTTAGCGCGTCCTAATTCACCCCTCCACTTT.